This entry describes one T cell receptor beta chain. CDR1 LGHDT and CDR2 YNNKEL come from the germline V gene (reference sequence). The V end lost 5 bases, the J end lost 6 bases, and 11 bases lay between the germline ends. The CDR3 runs 13 residues. The sample is drawn from a study of blood T cell repertoires in COVID-19. Turning to the study itself: PBMCs, B-cell-depleted T cells, or T cells were the source of the cDNA or gDNA that made up the material.

The method was immunoSEQ multiplex PCR; TCRdb's version includes in-frame clones alone and lacks a portion of them. The sample lists 150,000 or so clones; about 85% were seen once. The specimen was peripheral blood. V is TRBV3-1 (or the pseudogene TRBV3-2) and J is TRBJ2-1; no firm D call. This sequence originates from a man aged 60 to 69 who had recovered from COVID-19. CDR3 residues: CASSTRLGNEQFF. The CDR3 DNA reads TGTGCCAGCAGCACCCGACTCGGCAATGAGCAGTTCTTC.